This record covers a single TCR beta chain. The antigen remains unidentified. The data were obtained in a study of cytomegalovirus exposure and HLA in healthy donors. General study points: Further analysis was carried out later, and it showed several of the most significant clusters appearing linked to common viral pathogens. In a later analysis, DRB1 alleles had the most associated TCRs; HLA-C alleles the fewest.

PCR involved 60 Vbeta and 13 Jbeta primers. The repertoire was sequenced with immunoSEQ multiplex PCR; TCRdb's copy has only in-frame clones and lacks some. This table has 150,000 to 200,000 clones, 80% to 85% appearing once. Germline lookup yields CDR1 LGHNA and CDR2 YNFKEQ. CDR3 length: 16 amino acids. V trimming: 1 base; J trimming: 5 bases; junction bases outside the gene matches: 7. The V gene is TRBV4-2, the J gene TRBJ2-5, with 10 positions matching TRBD1. Sequencing input: PBMCs. The origin of this receptor is a man aged 35 to 55 in good health and CMV-seropositive. Here the CDR3 DNA reads TGTGCCAGCAGCCAAGTCGCGACAGGGGGCCGGGAGACCCAGTACTTC. Amino acids: CASSQVATGGRETQYF.